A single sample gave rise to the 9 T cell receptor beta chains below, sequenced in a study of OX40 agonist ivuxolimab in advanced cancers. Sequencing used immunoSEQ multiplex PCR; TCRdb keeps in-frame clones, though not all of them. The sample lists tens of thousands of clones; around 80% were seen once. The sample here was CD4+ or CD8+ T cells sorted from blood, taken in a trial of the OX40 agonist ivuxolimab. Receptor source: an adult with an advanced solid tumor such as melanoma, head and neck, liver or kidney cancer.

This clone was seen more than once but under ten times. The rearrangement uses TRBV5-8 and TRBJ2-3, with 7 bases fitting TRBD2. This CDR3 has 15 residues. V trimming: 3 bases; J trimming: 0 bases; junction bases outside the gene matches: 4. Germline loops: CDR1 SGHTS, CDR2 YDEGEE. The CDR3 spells CASSWGTISTDTQYF. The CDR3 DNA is TGTGCCAGCAGCTGGGGGACTATTAGCACAGATACGCAGTATTTT.

The CDR3 loop reads CASSVDEAGGPMIDTQYF. CDR3 coding DNA: TGTGCCAGCAGTGTGGACGAAGCGGGGGGGCCAATGATAGATACGCAGTATTTT. The rearrangement uses TRBV2 and TRBJ2-3; 10 nucleotides line up with TRBD2. The germline CDR1 and CDR2 sequences are SNHLY and FYNNEI. There are 18 residues in the CDR3. V was pared by 4 bases and J by 5 bases, with 15 bases of the junction left unmatched.

The CDR3 region has the DNA TGTGCCAGCAGCTTGGTCCTGTCGAACACCGGGGAGCTGTTTTTT. It specifies CASSLVLSNTGELFF. V is TRBV5-4 and J is TRBJ2-2; unclear D gene. The CDR3 contains 15 residues. The germline V gene has CDR1 SGHNT and CDR2 YYREEE (reference sequence). Deletions cut 0 bases from V and 0 bases from J, with 6 bases between.

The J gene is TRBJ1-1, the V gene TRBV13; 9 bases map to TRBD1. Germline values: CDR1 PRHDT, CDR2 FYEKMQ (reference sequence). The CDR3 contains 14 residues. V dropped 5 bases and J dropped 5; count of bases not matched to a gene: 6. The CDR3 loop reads CASSQDRGGTEAFF. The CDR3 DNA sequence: TGTGCCAGCAGCCAGGACAGGGGTGGGACTGAAGCTTTCTTT. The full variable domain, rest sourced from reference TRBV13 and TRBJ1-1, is AAGVIQSPRHLIKEKRETATLKCYPIPRHDTVYWYQQGPGQDPQFLISFYEKMQSDKGSIPDRFSAQQFSDYHSELNMSSLELGDSALYFCASSQDRGGTEAFFGQGTRLTVV.

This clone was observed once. CDR3 amino acids: CASSPARTLYNEQFF. CDR3 nucleotides: TGTGCCAGCAGCCCGGCGCGGACCCTCTACAATGAGCAGTTCTTC. The chain couples TRBV7-8 to TRBJ2-1, with D hard to call. Between the trimmed V and J ends, which lost 5 bases and 3 bases, there was a span of 14 bases. Germline-derived CDR1 and CDR2 are SGHVS and FQNEAQ. The CDR3 extends over 15 amino acids.

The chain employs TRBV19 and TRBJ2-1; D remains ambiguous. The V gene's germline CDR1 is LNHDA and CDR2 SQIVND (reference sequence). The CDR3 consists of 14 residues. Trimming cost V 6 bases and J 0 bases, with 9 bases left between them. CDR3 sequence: CASRAKSSYNEQFF. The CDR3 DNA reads TGTGCCAGTAGGGCTAAGAGCTCCTACAATGAGCAGTTCTTC.

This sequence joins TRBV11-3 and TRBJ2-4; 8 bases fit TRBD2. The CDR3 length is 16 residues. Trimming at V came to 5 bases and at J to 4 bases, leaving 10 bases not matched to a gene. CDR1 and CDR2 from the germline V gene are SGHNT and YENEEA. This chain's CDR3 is CASSHPAGVEKNIQYF. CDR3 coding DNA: TGTGCCAGCAGCCACCCAGCGGGGGTCGAAAAAAACATTCAGTACTTC.

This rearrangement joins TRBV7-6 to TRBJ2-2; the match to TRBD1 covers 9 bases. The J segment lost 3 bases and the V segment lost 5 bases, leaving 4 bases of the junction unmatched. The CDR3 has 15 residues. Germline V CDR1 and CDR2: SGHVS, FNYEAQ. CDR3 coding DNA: TGTGCCAGCAGCGTAACAGGGGGCCACACCGGGGAGCTGTTTTTT. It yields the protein CASSVTGGHTGELFF.

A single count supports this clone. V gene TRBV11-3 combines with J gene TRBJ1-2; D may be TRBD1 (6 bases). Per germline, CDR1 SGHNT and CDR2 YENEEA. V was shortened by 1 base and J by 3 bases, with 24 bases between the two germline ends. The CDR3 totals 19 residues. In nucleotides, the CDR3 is TGTGCCAGCAGCTTAGCACCCCCCCGCGTACAGGGACCGGACTATGGCTACACCTTC. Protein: CASSLAPPRVQGPDYGYTF.